The 4 T cell receptor beta chains in this list originate from one sample, sequenced in a study of blood T cells in healthy people across ages. Using a J-beta primer mix together with a sample-barcoded 5' primer, a second PCR was run for roughly 6 to 11 cycles. TCRdb independently ran MiXCR on the 5' RACE reads; one entry per CDR3 protein. This table has about 970,000 distinct CDR3 sequences, around 54% appearing once. Source material: blood. These receptor sequences come from a woman aged 60 to 75 in good health.

The chain couples TRBV30 to TRBJ1-4; unclear D gene. Germline lookup yields CDR1 GTSNPN and CDR2 SVGIG (reference sequence). The CDR3 runs to 15 residues. The ends were cut back, 2 bases at V and 0 bases at J, with 10 bases in the middle. CDR3 sequence: CAWSSRRATNEKLFF. In DNA form, the CDR3 reads TGTGCCTGGAGTTCGCGGAGGGCAACTAATGAAAAACTGTTTTTT.

The chain uses TRBV7-8 and TRBJ2-7; no reliable D call. CDR3 size: 15 residues. Trimming pared 4 bases from V and 4 bases from J, leaving 17 bases between. Germline V gene lookup returns CDR1 SGHVS and CDR2 FQNEAQ. The CDR3 sequence: CASSSRRVHGYEQYF. CDR3 sequence (DNA): TGTGCCAGCAGCTCCCGCCGGGTCCACGGGTACGAGCAGTACTTC.

The CDR3 loop is CASNSGLLDYNEQFF. CDR3 nucleotide sequence: TGCGCCAGCAACTCGGGACTACTGGACTACAATGAGCAGTTCTTC. The rearrangement joins TRBV4-1 to TRBJ2-1, with 7 bases fitting TRBD2. Germline V gene data show CDR1 as MGHRA and CDR2 as YSYEKL. The length of the CDR3 is 15 residues. After removal of 7 bases from V and 3 bases from J, the junction contained 9 bases not matched to a gene.

This rearrangement joins TRBV3-1 to TRBJ2-1; D not certain. This CDR3 comprises 13 residues. V lost 1 base, J lost 5 bases, and 6 bases lay in between. In germline, CDR1 is LGHDT, CDR2 YNNKEL (reference sequence). The CDR3: CASSQGPNNEQFF. DNA for the CDR3: TGTGCCAGCAGCCAAGGACCCAACAATGAGCAGTTCTTC.